This T cell receptor (beta chain) was recovered during a study of response to subunit inactivated influenza vaccine. TCRdb reprocessed the RT-PCR reads with MiXCR, giving one entry per CDR3 protein. The table includes 600,000 to 850,000 distinct CDR3 sequences, 11% to 15% detected once. The germline CDR1 and CDR2 sequences are WNHNN and SYGVQD (reference sequence). The V end was cut by 0 bases, the J end by 4 bases, with 10 bases between. The CDR3 loop spans 14 amino acids. This clonotype was found many times. Its antigen is not identified. Study-wide results and limits: Authors suggested each seasonal flu vaccination may recruit only limited numbers of new T cells.

The V gene is TRBV10-1, the J gene TRBJ2-7, with D uncertain. The sample was PBMCs from blood, taken around 15 days before vaccination. This sequence was found in a man aged 50 or older who received an inactivated influenza vaccine. CDR3 in amino acids: CASSESATVYEQYF. CDR3 sequence (DNA): TGCGCCAGCAGTGAGTCCGCCACGGTTTACGAGCAGTACTTC.